This entry describes one TCR beta chain. This entry is derived from a study of blood T cell repertoires in COVID-19. Study background: The United States, Italy and Spain were the sources of the acute and convalescent COVID-19 samples.

The CDR3 runs 15 residues. Germline V gene data show CDR1 as MNHEY and CDR2 as SVGAGI. The V end lost 7 bases, the J end lost 5 bases, and 20 bases lay between the germline ends. Data came from immunoSEQ multiplex PCR; TCRdb stores just in-frame clones and leaves some out. The profile shows about 250,000 clones, around nine tenths of them singletons. V gene TRBV6-5 combines with J gene TRBJ1-1; D not certain. The TCR comes from a man older than 75 with acute or convalescent COVID-19. The source material was peripheral blood. CDR3 loop: CASTLMGPLGTEAFF. In nucleotides, the CDR3 is TGTGCCAGCACCTTAATGGGTCCACTCGGGACTGAAGCTTTCTTT.